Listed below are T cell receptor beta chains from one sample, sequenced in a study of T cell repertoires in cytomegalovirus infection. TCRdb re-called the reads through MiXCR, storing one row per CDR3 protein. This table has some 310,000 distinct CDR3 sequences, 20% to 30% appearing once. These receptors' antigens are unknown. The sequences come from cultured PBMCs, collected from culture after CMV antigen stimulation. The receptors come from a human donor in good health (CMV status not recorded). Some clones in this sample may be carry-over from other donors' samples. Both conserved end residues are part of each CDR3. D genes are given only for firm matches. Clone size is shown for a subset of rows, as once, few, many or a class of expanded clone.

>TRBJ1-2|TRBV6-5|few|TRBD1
TGTGCCAGCAGTTACTCGACCGGGGACAGAGCTAACTATGGCTACACCTTC
CASSYSTGDRANYGYTF
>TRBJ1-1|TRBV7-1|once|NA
TGTGCCAGCAGCCCGGGACCCCAGAACACTGAAGCTTTCTTT
CASSPGPQNTEAFF
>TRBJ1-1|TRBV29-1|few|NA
TGCAGCGTTGACCCGACGGGCATGTGGACTGAAGCTTTCTTT
CSVDPTGMWTEAFF
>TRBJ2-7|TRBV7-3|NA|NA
TGTGCCAGCAGCTCCGTGGGGGGCACATTCTACGAGCAGTACTTC
CASSSVGGTFYEQYF
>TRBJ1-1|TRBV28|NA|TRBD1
TGTGCCAGCAGTACGGGACAGATGAACACTGAAGCTTTCTTT
CASSTGQMNTEAFF
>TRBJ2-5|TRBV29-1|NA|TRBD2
TGCAGCATTAAAGCGGGAGTACAAGAGACCCAGTACTTC
CSIKAGVQETQYF
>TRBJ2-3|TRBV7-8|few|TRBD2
TGTGCCAGCAGCCCTCGGCGGGAGAGGGTAGATACGCAGTATTTT
CASSPRRERVDTQYF
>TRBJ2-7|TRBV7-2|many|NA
TGTGCCAGCAGCTTAAGCCGCCGGGAGCAGTACTTC
CASSLSRREQYF
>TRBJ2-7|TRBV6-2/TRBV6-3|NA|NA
TGTGCCAGCAGTTACTCGGGAACCGAGCAGTACTTC
CASSYSGTEQYF
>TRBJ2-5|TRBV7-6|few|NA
TGTGCCAGCAGCAATCCAGCGGGACAGCAAGAGACCCAGTACTTC
CASSNPAGQQETQYF
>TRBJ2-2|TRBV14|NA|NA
TGTGCCAGCAGCCAAGATTCAACAGGGTATCTCGGGGAGCTGTTTTTT
CASSQDSTGYLGELFF
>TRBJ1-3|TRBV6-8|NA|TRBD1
TGTGCCAGCAGGCAACAGGGGGCCTCTGGAAACACCATATATTTT
CASRQQGASGNTIYF
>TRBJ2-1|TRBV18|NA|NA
TGTGCCAGCTCACCCGGACGGCAGGTAACCTACAATGAGCAGTTCTTC
CASSPGRQVTYNEQFF
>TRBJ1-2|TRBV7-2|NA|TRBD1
TGTGCCAGCAGCTTATCGTGGGACAGGCCTCCCATCGGCTACACCTTC
CASSLSWDRPPIGYTF
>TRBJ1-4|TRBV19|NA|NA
TGTGCCAGTAGTATACGGGTCTCCAGTTCCGAAAAACTGTTTTTT
CASSIRVSSSEKLFF
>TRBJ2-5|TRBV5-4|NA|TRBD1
TGTGCCAGCAGCTCCGGACAGGGTCGGGTAGAGACCCAGTACTTC
CASSSGQGRVETQYF
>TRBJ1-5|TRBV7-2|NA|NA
TGTGCCAGCAGCTTAGAGTTAAGGAATCAGCCCCAGCATTTT
CASSLELRNQPQHF
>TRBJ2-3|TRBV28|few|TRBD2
TGTGCCAGCAGTTTACAAACGGCTAGCGGAAACACAGATACGCAGTATTTT
CASSLQTASGNTDTQYF
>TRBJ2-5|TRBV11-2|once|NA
TGTGCCAGCAGCTTACTAGCGTCGGGTGAGACCCAGTACTTC
CASSLLASGETQYF
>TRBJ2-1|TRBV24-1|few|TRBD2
TGTGCCACCAGTGTACGGGGACTAGCGGGGAGTGAGCAGTTCTTC
CATSVRGLAGSEQFF
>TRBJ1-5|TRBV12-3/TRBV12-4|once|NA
TGTGCCAGCCAACCGGACACTAATCAGCCCCAGCATTTT
CASQPDTNQPQHF
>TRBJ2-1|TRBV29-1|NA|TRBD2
TGCAGCGTTGAAGGTTTTGGACTAGCGGGACACTCCTACAATGAGCAGTTCTTC
CSVEGFGLAGHSYNEQFF
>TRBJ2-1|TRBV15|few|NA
TGTGCCACCAGCAGTCGCGGGTCGAGCTCCTACAATGAGCAGTTCTTC
CATSSRGSSSYNEQFF
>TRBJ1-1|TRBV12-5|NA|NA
TGTGCTAGTGGTTTGGATTCCAAGGGCGCTGAAGCTTTCTTT
CASGLDSKGAEAFF
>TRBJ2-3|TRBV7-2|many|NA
TGTGCCAGCAGCCCACCCGGGACTGCCACAGATACGCAGTATTTT
CASSPPGTATDTQYF